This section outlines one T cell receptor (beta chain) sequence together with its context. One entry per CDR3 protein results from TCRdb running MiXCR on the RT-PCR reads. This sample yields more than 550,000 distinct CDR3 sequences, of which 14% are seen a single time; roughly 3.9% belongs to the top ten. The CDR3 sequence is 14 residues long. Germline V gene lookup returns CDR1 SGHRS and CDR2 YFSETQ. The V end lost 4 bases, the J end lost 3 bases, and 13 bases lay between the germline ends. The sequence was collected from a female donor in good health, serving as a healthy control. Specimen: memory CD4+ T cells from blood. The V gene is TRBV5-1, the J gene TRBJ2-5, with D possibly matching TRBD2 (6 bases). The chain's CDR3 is CASSTGTAEETQYF. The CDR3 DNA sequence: TGCGCCAGCAGCACCGGGACTGCCGAAGAGACCCAGTACTTC.